A single T cell receptor beta chain is shown here with its context. Its antigen is unknown. Clones were read by immunoSEQ multiplex PCR, and TCRdb kept only the in-frame ones, dropping some. Of 2 million to 2.5 million clones listed, approximately 94% are singletons. The data stem from a study of shared clonotypes between healthy human individuals. Study overall: A donor's plate count was three for CD4 naive and three for CD4 memory; CD8 naive had two and CD8 memory one. Study-level findings and limits: The authors expected sequencing depth to affect clonotype sharing among donors. In general, naive subsets displayed greater estimated richness than memory subsets did.

Trimming stripped 3 bases from V and 6 bases from J, with 11 bases between. CDR3 length: 13 amino acids. CDR1 and CDR2 (germline): KGHSH, LQKENI. The sample was naive CD4+ T cells sorted from blood. The subset denotes: CD45RA+ positively selected. The TCR originated in a man between 18 and 35 years old in good health. The J gene is TRBJ1-2, the V gene TRBV18; D gene ambiguous. CDR3 nucleotide sequence: TGTGCCAGCTCACCGTTTGGTCCTGATGGCTACACCTTC. It codes for CASSPFGPDGYTF.